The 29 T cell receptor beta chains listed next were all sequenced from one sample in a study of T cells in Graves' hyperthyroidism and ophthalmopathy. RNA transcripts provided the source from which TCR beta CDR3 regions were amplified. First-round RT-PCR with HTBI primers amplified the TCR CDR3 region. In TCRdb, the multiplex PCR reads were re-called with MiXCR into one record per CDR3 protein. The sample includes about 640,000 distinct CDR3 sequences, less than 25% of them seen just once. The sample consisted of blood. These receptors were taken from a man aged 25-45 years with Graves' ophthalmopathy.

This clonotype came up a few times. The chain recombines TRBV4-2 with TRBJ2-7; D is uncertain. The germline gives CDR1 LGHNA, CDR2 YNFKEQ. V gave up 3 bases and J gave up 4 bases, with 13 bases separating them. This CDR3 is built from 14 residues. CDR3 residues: CASSHKGASYEQYF. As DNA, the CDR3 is TGTGCCAGCAGCCACAAAGGTGCTAGTTACGAGCAGTACTTC.

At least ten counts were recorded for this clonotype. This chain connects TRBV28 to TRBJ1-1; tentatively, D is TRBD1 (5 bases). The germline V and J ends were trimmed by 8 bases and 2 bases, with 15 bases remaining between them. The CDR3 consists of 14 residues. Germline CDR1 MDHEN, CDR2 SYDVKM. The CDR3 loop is CASGSTATNTEAFF. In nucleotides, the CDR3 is TGTGCCAGCGGATCGACAGCCACAAACACTGAAGCTTTCTTT.

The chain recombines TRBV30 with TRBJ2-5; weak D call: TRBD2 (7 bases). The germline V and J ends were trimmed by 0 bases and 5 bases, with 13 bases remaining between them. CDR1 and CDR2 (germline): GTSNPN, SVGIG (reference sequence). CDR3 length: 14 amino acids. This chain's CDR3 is CAWSVGGASETQYF. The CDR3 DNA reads TGTGCCTGGAGTGTAGGGGGGGCCTCGGAGACCCAGTACTTC.

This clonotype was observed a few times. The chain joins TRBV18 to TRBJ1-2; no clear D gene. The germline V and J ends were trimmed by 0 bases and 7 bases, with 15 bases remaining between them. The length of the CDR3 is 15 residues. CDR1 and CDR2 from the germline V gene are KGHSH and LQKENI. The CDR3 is CASSPPFSGIGGYTF. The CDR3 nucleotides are TGTGCCAGCTCACCACCGTTTTCTGGTATAGGTGGCTACACCTTC.

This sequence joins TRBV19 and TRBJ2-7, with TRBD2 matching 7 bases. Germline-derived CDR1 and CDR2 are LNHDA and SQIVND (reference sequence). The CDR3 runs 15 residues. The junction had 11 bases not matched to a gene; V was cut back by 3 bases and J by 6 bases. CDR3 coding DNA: TGTGCCAGTAGTATTGAGCGGGGTCGGCGGGGCGAGCAGTACTTC. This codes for CASSIERGRRGEQYF. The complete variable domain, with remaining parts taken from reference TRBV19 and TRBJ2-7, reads DGGITQSPKYLFRKEGQNVTLSCEQNLNHDAMYWYRQDPGQGLRLIYYSQIVNDFQKGDIAEGYSVSREKKESFPLTVTSAQKNPTAFYLCASSIERGRRGEQYFGPGTRLTVT.

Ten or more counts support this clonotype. CDR3 loop: CASSLRTGGGTEAFF. The CDR3 bases are TGCGCCAGCAGCCTTCGGACAGGGGGTGGCACTGAAGCTTTCTTT. This rearrangement joins TRBV5-1 to TRBJ1-1; 10 bases align to TRBD1. The length of the CDR3 is 15 residues. Looked up from germline, CDR1 is SGHRS and CDR2 is YFSETQ. V trimming: 4 bases; J trimming: 4 bases; junction bases outside the gene matches: 7.

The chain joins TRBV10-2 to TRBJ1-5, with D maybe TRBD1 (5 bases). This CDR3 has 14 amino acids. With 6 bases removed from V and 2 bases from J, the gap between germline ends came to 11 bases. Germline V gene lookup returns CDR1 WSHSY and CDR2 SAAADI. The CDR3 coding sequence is TGCGCCAGCAGGGTCCAGGGACGCAATCAGCCCCAGCATTTT. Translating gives CASRVQGRNQPQHF.

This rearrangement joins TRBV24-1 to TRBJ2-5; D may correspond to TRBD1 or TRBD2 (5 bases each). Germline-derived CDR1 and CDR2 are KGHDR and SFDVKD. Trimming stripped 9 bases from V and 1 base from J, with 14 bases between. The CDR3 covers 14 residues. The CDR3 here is CATGTDGTQETQYF. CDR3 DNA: TGTGCCACCGGGACGGACGGGACCCAAGAGACCCAGTACTTC.

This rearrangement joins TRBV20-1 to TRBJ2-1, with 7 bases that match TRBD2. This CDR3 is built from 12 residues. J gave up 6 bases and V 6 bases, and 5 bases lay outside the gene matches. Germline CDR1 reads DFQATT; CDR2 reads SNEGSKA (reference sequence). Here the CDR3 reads CSATGLVNEQFF. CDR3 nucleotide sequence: TGCAGTGCCACAGGACTAGTCAATGAGCAGTTCTTC.

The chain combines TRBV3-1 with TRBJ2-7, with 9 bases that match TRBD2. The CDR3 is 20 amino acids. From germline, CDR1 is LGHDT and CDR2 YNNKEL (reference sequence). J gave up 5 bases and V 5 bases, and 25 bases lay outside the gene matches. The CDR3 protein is CASSIPKVGLASYTEDEQYF. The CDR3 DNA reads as TGTGCCAGCAGCATTCCGAAGGTAGGACTAGCGAGTTATACAGAGGACGAGCAGTACTTC.

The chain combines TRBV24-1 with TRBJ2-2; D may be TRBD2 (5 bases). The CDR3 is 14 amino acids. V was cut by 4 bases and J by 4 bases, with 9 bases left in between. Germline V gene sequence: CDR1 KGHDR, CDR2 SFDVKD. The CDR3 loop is CATSDPSGTGELFF. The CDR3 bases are TGTGCCACCAGTGACCCGAGCGGCACCGGGGAGCTGTTTTTT.

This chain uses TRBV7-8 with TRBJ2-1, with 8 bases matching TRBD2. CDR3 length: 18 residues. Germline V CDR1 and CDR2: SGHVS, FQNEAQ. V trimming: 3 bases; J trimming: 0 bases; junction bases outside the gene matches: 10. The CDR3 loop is CASSFLAGGLSSYNEQFF. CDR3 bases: TGTGCCAGCAGCTTTTTGGCGGGAGGCCTCAGCTCCTACAATGAGCAGTTCTTC.

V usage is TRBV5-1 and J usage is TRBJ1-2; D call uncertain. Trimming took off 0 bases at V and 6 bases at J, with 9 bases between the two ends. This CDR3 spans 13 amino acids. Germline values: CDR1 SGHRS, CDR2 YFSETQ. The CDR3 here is CASSLAGEDGYTF. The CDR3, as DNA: TGCGCCAGCAGCTTGGCTGGGGAGGATGGCTACACCTTC.

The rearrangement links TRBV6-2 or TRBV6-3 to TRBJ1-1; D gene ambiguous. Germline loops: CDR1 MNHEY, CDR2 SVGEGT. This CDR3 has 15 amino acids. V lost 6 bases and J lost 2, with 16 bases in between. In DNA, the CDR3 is TGTGCCAGCAGCCGTCGCTGGAGAATAAACACTGAAGCTTTCTTT. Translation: CASSRRWRINTEAFF.

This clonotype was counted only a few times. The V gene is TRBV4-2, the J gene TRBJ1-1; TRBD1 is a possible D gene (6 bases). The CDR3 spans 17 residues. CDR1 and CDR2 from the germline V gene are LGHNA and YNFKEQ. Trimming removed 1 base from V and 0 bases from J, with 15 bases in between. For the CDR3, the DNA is TGTGCCAGCAGCCAAGGACTTCTAGGGGGAGTGAACACTGAAGCTTTCTTT. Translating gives CASSQGLLGGVNTEAFF.

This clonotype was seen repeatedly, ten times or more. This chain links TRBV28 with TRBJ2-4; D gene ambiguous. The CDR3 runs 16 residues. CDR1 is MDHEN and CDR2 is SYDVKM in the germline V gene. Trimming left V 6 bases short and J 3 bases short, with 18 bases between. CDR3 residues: CASSPWTSQVKNIQYF. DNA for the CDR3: TGTGCCAGCAGCCCCTGGACCAGTCAAGTCAAAAACATTCAGTACTTC. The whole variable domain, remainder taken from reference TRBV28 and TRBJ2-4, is DVKVTQSSRYLVKRTGEKVFLECVQDMDHENMFWYRQDPGLGLRLIYFSYDVKMKEKGDIPEGYSVSREKKERFSLILESASTNQTSMYLCASSPWTSQVKNIQYFGAGTRLSVL.

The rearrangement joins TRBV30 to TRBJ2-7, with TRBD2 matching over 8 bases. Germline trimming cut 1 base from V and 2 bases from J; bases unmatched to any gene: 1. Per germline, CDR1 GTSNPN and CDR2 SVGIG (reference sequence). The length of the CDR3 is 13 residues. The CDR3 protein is CAWSEAGAYEQYF. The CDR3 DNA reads TGTGCCTGGAGTGAAGCGGGAGCCTACGAGCAGTACTTC.

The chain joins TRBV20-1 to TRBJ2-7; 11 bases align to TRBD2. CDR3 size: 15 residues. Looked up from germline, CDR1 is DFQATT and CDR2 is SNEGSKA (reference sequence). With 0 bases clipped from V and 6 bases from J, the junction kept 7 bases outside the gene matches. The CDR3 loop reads CSARETGTSGCEQYF. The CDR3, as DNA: TGCAGTGCTAGAGAAACCGGGACTAGCGGCTGCGAGCAGTACTTC.

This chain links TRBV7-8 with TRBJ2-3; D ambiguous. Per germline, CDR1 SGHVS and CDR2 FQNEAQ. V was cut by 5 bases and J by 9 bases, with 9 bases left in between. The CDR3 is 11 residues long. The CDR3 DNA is TGTGCCAGCAGCAATGAGGCAACGCAGTATTTT. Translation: CASSNEATQYF.

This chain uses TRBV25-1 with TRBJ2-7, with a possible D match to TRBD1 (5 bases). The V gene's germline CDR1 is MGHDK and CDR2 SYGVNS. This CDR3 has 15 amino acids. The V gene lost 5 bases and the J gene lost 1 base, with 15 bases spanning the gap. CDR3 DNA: TGTGCCAGCAGTCCCCCCACCAGGGCTTCCTACGAGCAGTACTTC. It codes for CASSPPTRASYEQYF.

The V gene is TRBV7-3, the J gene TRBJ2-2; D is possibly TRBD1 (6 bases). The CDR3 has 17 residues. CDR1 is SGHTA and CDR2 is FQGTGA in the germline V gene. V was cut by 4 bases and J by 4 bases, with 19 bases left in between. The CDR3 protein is CASSSQPGWGPTGELFF. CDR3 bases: TGTGCCAGCAGCTCCCAGCCCGGGTGGGGGCCCACCGGGGAGCTGTTTTTT. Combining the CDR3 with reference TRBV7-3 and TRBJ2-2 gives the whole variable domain GAGVSQTPSNKVTEKGKYVELRCDPISGHTALYWYRQSLGQGPEFLIYFQGTGAADDSGLPNDRFFAVRPEGSVSTLKIQRTERGDSAVYLCASSSQPGWGPTGELFFGEGSRLTVL.

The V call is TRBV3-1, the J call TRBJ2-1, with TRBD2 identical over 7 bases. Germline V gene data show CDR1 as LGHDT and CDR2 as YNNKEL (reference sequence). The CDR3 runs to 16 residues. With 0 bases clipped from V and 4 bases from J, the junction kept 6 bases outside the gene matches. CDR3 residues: CASSQEDLAEYNEQFF. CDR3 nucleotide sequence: TGTGCCAGCAGCCAAGAAGACCTAGCGGAATACAATGAGCAGTTCTTC.

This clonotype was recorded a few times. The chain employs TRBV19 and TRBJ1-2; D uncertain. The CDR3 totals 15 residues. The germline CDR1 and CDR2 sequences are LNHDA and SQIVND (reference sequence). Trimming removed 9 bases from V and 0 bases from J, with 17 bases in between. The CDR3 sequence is CASTDRAFTNYGYTF. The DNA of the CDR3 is TGTGCCAGCACTGACCGGGCGTTTACTAACTATGGCTACACCTTC.

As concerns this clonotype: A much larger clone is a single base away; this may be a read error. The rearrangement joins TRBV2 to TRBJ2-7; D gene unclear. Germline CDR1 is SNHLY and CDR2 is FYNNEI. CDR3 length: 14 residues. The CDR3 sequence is CVSSEDGMRHEQYF. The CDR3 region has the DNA TGTGTCAGCAGTGAAGATGGGATGAGGCACGAGCAGTACTTC.

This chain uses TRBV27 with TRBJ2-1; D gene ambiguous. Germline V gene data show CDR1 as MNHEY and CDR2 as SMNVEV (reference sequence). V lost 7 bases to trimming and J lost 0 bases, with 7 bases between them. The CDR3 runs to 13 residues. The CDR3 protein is CASKISSYNEQFF. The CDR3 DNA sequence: TGTGCCAGCAAGATCAGCTCCTACAATGAGCAGTTCTTC.

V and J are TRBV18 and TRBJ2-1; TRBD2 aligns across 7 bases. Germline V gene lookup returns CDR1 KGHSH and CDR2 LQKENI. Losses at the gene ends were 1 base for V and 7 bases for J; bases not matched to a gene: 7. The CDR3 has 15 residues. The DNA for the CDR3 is TGTGCCAGCTCACCACGGGAGGGCCTTACGAATGAGCAGTTCTTC. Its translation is CASSPREGLTNEQFF.

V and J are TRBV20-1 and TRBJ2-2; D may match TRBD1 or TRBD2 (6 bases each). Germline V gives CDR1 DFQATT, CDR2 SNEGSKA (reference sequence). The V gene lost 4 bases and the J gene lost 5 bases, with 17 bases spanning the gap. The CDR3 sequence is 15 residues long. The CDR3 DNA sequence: TGCAGTGCTACCCTTAGAGGGGGACTTACCGGGGAGCTGTTTTTT. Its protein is CSATLRGGLTGELFF.

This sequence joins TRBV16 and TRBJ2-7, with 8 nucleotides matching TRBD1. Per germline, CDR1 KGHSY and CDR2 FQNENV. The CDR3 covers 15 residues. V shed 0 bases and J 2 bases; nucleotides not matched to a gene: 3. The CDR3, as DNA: TGTGCCAGCAGCCAATCGGGGACAGGTCCCTACGAGCAGTACTTC. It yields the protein CASSQSGTGPYEQYF.

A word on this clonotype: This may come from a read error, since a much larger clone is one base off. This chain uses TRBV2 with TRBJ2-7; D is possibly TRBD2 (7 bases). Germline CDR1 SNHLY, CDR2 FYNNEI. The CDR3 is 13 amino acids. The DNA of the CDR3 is TGTGCCAGCCGTAAGGGGGGGAGCGGCGAGAAGTACTTC. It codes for CASRKGGSGEKYF.